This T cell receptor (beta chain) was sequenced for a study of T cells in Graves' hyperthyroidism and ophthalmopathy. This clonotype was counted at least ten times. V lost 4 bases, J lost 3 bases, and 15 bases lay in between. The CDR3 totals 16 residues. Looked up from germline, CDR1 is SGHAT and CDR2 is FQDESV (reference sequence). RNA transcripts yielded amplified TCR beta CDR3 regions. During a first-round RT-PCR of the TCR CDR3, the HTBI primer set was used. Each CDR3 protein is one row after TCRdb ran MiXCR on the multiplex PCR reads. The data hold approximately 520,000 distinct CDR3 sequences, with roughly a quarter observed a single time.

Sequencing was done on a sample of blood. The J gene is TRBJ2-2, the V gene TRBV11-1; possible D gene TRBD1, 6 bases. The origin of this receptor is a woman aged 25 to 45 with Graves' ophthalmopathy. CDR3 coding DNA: TGTGCCAGCAGCTCACGCCGGGACAAGCACACCGGGGAGCTGTTTTTT. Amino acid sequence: CASSSRRDKHTGELFF.